This T cell receptor beta chain was recovered during a study of shared clonotypes between healthy human individuals. Notes on the study in general: Estimated richness values were generally larger in naive subsets than in memory subsets.

A remark on this clone: Its antigen is currently unknown.

The V end was cut by 0 bases, the J end by 2 bases, with 20 bases between. There are 19 residues in the CDR3. Germline CDR1 and CDR2: GTSNPN and SVGIG (reference sequence). Sorted-subset replicate PCR reactions contained roughly 200 ng DNA, corresponding to tens of thousands of T cell genomes. Using immunoSEQ multiplex PCR, the repertoire was profiled, and TCRdb retains in-frame clones only, with some absent. The sample shows approximately 940,000 clones, 60% to 85% of them seen only once. The source is a man aged 18 to 30 in good health. The chain employs TRBV30 and TRBJ2-6, with D possibly being TRBD1 (6 bases). The sequencing input was memory CD4+ T cells sorted from blood. The subset denotes: CD45RA-negative fraction. The CDR3 loop is CAWSVPGDAGVAGANVLTF. CDR3 in DNA: TGTGCCTGGAGTGTACCCGGGGACGCAGGGGTTGCTGGGGCCAACGTCCTGACTTTC. Full variable domain (remainder filled in from reference TRBV30 and TRBJ2-6): SQTIHQWPATLVQPVGSPLSLECTVEGTSNPNLYWYRQAAGRGLQLLFYSVGIGQISSEVPQNLSASRPQDRQFILSSKKLLLSDSGFYLCAWSVPGDAGVAGANVLTFGAGSRLTVL.